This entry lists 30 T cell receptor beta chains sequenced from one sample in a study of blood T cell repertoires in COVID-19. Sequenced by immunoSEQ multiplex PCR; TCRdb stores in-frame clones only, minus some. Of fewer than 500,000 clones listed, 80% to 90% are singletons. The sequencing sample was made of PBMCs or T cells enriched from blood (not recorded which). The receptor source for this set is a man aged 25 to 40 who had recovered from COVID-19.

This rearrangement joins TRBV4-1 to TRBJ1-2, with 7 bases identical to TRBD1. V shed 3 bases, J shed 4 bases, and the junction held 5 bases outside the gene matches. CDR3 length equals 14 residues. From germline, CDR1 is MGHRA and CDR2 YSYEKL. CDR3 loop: CASSHDRVGYGYTF. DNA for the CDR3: TGCGCCAGCAGCCATGACAGGGTTGGCTATGGCTACACCTTC.

The CDR3 DNA reads TGTGCCAGCAGCCTGACTAGATTGAATGAGCAGTTCTTC. Protein: CASSLTRLNEQFF. This rearrangement joins TRBV12-3 or TRBV12-4 to TRBJ2-1, with D maybe TRBD2 (6 bases). The CDR3 is 13 amino acids. With 6 bases removed from V and 7 bases from J, the gap between germline ends came to 13 bases.

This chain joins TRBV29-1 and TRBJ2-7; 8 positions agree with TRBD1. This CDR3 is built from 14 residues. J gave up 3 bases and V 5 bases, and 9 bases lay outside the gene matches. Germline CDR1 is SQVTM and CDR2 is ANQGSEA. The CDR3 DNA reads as TGCAGCGTTTCAGGCGGACAGGGTTTCTACGAGCAGTACTTC. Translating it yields CSVSGGQGFYEQYF.

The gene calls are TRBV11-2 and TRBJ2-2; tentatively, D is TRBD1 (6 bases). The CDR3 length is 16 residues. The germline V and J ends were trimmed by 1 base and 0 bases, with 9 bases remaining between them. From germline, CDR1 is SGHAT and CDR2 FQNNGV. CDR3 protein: CASSLVTGSNTGELFF. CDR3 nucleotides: TGTGCCAGCAGCTTAGTCACAGGGTCGAACACCGGGGAGCTGTTTTTT.

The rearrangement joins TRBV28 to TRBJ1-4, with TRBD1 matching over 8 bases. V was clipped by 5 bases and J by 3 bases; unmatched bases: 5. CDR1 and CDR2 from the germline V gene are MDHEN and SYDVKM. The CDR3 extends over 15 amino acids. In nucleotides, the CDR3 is TGTGCCAGCAGTAGTCAGGGGGCGTCTAATGAAAAACTGTTTTTT. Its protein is CASSSQGASNEKLFF.

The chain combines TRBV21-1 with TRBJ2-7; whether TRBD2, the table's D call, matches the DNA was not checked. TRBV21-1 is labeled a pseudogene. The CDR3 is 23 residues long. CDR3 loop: CASSKEGRLAGGPSIRLYYEQYF. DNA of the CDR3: TGTGCCAGCAGCAAAGAGGGGAGGCTAGCGGGAGGGCCCAGCATCCGCCTGTACTACGAGCAGTACTTC.

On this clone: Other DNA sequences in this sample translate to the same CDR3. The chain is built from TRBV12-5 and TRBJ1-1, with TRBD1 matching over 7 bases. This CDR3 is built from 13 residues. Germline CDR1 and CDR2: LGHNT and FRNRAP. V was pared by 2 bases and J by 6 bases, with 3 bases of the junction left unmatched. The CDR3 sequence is CASGLRQGAEAFF. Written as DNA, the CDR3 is TGTGCTAGTGGTTTGCGCCAGGGGGCTGAAGCTTTCTTT.

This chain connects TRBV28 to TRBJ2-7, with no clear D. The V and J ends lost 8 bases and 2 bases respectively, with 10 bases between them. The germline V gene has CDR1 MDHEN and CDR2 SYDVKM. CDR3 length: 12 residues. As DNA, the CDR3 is TGTGCCAGCTCTGGGCGCGCCTACGAGCAGTACTTC. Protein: CASSGRAYEQYF.

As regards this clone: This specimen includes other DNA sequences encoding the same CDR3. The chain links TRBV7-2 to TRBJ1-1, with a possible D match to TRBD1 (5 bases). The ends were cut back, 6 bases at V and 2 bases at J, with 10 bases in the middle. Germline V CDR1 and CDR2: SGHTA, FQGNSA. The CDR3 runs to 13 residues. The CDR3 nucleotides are TGTGCCAGCAGTATACAGGAAAACACTGAAGCTTTCTTT. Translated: CASSIQENTEAFF.

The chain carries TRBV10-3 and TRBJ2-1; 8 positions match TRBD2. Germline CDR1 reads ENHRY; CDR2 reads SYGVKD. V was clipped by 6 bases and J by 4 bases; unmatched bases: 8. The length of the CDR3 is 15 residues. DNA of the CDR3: TGTGCCATCAGCCCGGACGTAGCGGGGTACAATGAGCAGTTCTTC. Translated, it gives CAISPDVAGYNEQFF.

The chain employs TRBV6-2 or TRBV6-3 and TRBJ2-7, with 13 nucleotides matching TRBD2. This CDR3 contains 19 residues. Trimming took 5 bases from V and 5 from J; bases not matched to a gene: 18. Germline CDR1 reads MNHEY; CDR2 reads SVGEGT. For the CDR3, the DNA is TGTGCCAGCAGTGGAACTAGCGGGAGGGCCGCGGGGATCGGGGACGAGCAGTACTTC. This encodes CASSGTSGRAAGIGDEQYF.

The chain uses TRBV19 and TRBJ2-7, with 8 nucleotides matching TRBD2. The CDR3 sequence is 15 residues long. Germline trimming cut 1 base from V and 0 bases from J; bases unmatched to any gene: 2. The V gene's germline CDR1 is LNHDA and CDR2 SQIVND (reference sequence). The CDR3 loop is CASSIVGTSSYEQYF. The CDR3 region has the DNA TGTGCCAGTAGTATAGTTGGGACTAGCTCCTACGAGCAGTACTTC.

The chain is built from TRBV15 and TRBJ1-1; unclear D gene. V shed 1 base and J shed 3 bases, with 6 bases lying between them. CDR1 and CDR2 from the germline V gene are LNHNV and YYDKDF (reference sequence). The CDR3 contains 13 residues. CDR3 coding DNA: TGTGCCACCAGCAGAGGCGCTGACACTGAAGCTTTCTTT. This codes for CATSRGADTEAFF.

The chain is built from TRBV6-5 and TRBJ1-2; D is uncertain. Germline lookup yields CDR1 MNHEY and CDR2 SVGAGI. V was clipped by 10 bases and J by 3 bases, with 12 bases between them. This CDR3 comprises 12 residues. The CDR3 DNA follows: TGTGCCACGTACGGAGACCACTATGGCTACACCTTC. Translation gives CATYGDHYGYTF.

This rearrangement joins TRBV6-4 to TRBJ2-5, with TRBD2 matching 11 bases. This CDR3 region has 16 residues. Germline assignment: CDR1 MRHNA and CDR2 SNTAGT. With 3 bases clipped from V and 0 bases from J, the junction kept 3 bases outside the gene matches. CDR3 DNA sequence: TGTGCCAGCAGTGATTCGACTAGCGGGAACCAAGAGACCCAGTACTTC. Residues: CASSDSTSGNQETQYF.

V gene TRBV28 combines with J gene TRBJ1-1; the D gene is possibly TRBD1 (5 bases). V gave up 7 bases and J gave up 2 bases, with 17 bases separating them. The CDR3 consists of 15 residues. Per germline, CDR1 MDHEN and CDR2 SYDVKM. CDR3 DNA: TGTGCCAGCAACTCCGCGGGGGGTGGAAACACTGAAGCTTTCTTT. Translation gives CASNSAGGGNTEAFF.

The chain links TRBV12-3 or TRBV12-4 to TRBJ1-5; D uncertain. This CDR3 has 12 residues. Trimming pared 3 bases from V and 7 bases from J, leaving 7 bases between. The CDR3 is CASSFIGQPQHF. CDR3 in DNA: TGTGCCAGCAGTTTTATCGGGCAGCCCCAGCATTTT.

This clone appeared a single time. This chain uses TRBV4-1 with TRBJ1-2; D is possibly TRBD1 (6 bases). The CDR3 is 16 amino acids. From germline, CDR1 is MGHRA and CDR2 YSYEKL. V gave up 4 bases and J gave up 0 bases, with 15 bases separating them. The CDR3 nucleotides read TGCGCCAGCAGCCCTCGGACAGAACGAACTAACTATGGCTACACCTTC. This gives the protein CASSPRTERTNYGYTF.

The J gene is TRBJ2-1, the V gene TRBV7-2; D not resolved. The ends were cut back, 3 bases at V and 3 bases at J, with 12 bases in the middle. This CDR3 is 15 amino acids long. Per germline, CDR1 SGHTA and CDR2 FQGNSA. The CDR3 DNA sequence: TGTGCCAGCAGCTTGTCAAGCAATAGCTACAATGAGCAGTTCTTC. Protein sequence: CASSLSSNSYNEQFF. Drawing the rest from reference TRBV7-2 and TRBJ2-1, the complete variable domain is GAGVSQSPSNKVTEKGKDVELRCDPISGHTALYWYRQSLGQGLEFLIYFQGNSAPDKSGLPSDRFSAERTGGSVSTLTIQRTQQEDSAVYLCASSLSSNSYNEQFFGPGTRLTVL.

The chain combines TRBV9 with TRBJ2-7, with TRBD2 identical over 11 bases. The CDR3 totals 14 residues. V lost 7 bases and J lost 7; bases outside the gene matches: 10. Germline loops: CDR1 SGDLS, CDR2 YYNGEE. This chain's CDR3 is CASGGLADLQEQYF. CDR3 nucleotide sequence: TGTGCCAGCGGGGGACTAGCGGATCTGCAGGAGCAGTACTTC.

The CDR3 coding sequence is TGTGCCAGCAAATTTTCCGCAGGCAGAAATCAGCCCCAGCATTTT. As protein: CASKFSAGRNQPQHF. The chain couples TRBV28 to TRBJ1-5; D is unclear. The CDR3 totals 15 residues. Germline CDR1 is MDHEN and CDR2 is SYDVKM. Trimming pared 7 bases from V and 4 bases from J, leaving 17 bases between.

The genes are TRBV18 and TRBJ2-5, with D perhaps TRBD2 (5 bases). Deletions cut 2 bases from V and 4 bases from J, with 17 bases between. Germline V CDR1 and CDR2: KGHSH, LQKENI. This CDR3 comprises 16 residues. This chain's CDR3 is CASSPNSARGGETQYF. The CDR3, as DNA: TGTGCCAGCTCACCAAATTCGGCCCGAGGAGGAGAGACCCAGTACTTC.

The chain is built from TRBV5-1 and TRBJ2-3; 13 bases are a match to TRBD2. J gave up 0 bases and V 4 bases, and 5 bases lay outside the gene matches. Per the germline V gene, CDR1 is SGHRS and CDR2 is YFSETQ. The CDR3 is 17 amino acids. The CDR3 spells CASSPGLAGSSTDTQYF. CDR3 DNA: TGCGCCAGCAGCCCGGGACTAGCGGGATCTAGCACAGATACGCAGTATTTT. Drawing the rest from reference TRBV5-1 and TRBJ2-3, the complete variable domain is KAGVTQTPRYLIKTRGQQVTLSCSPISGHRSVSWYQQTPGQGLQFLFEYFSETQRNKGNFPGRFSGRQFSNSRSEMNVSTLELGDSALYLCASSPGLAGSSTDTQYFGPGTRLTVL.

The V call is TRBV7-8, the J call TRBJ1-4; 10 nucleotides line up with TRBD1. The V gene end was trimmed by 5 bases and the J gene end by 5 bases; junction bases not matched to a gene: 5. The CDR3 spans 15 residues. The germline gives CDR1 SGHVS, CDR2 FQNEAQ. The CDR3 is CASSQTGGANEKLFF. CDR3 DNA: TGTGCCAGCAGCCAGACAGGGGGCGCAAATGAAAAACTGTTTTTT.

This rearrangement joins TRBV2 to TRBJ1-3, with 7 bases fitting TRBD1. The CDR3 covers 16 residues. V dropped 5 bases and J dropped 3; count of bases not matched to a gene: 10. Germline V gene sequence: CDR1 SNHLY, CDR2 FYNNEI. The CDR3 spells CASSSRDRAGGNTIYF. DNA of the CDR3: TGTGCCAGCAGTTCCAGAGACAGGGCGGGTGGAAACACCATATATTTT.

The CDR3 DNA reads as TGCGCCAGCAGCCAAGAGGGTAGCGGGACGGCGAGCTCCTACAATGAGCAGTTCTTC. Its protein is CASSQEGSGTASSYNEQFF. This rearrangement joins TRBV4-1 to TRBJ2-1; 8 bases fit TRBD2. Per germline, CDR1 MGHRA and CDR2 YSYEKL. V lost 0 bases to trimming and J lost 0 bases; unmatched junction nucleotides: 10. This CDR3 spans 19 amino acids.

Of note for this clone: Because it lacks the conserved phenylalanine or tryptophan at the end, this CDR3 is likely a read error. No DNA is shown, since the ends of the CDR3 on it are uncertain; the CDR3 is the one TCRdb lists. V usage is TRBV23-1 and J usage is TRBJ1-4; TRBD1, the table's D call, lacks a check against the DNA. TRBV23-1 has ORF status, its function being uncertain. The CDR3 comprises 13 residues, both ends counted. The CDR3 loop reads CASSHLAPGQPLS.

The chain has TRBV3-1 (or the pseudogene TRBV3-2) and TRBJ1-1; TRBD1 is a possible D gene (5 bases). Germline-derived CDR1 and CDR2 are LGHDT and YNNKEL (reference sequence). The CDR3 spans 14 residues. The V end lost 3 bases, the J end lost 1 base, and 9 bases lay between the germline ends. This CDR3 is CASSQADTNTEAFF. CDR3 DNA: TGTGCCAGCAGCCAGGCGGACACGAACACTGAAGCTTTCTTT.

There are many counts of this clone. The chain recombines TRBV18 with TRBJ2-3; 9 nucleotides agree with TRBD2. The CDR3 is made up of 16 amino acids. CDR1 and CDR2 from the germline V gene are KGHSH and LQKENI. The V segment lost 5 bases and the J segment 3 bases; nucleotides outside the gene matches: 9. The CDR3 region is CASSSTSSGITDTQYF. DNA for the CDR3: TGTGCCAGCTCATCGACCTCTAGCGGGATTACAGATACGCAGTATTTT. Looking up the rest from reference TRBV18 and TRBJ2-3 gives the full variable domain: NAGVMQNPRHLVRRRGQEARLRCSPMKGHSHVYWYRQLPEEGLKFMVYLQKENIIDESGMPKERFSAEFPKEGPSILRIQQVVRGDSAAYFCASSSTSSGITDTQYFGPGTRLTVL.

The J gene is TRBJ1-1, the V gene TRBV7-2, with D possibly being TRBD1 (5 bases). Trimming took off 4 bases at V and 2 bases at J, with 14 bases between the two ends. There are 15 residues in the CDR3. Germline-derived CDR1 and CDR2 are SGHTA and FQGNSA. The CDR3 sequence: CASSSRQIINTEAFF. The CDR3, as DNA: TGTGCCAGCAGCTCCCGACAGATAATAAACACTGAAGCTTTCTTT.